This TCR beta chain emerged from a study of CD8+ T cells in alopecia areata. Study context: Treated patients swallowed 5 to 10 mg of oral tofacitinib twice daily. Tofacitinib exposure lasted 6 to 18 months, followed by 6 months off drug. Overall study findings and caveats: Affected lesional scalp, above all in alopecia totalis/universalis, was more clonal than normal scalp. Whereas mice showed it more clearly, TCR sharing across patients was murkier, possibly because of HLA.

The CDR3 extends over 15 amino acids. Unmatched junction bases numbered 12, after V lost 5 bases and J lost 3 bases. The V gene's germline CDR1 is GTSNPN and CDR2 SVGIG (reference sequence). Sequencing relied on a cDNA template that was reverse transcribed from extracted RNA. Only in-frame clones appear in the TCRdb table, and some are missing; sequencing was by immunoSEQ multiplex PCR. The sample contains around 160,000 clones, 40% to 50% of which appear only once. This clone was seen a few times. The antigen is unknown. V is TRBV30 and J is TRBJ2-7; 8 bases match TRBD1. Source material: CD4+ T cells sorted from blood. The receptor comes from a human donor with alopecia areata. The CDR3 DNA is TGTGCCTGGGCTATAGCGATGGGGACAGGCTACGAGCAGTACTTC. This gives the protein CAWAIAMGTGYEQYF.